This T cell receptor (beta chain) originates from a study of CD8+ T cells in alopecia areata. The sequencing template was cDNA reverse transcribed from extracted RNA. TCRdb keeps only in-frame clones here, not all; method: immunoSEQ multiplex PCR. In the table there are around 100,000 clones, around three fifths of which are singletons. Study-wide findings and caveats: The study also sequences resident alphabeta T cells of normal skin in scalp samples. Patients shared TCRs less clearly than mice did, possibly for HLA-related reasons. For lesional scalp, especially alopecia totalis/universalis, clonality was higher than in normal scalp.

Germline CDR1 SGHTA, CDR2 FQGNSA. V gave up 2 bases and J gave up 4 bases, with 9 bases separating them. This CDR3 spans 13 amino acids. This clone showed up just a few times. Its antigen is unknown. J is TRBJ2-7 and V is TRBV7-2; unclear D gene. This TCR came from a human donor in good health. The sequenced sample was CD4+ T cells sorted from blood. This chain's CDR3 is CASSLMTVYEQYF. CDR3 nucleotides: TGTGCCAGCAGCTTAATGACCGTTTACGAGCAGTACTTC.